A selection of T cell receptor beta chains follows, all from one sample in a study of cytomegalovirus exposure and HLA in healthy donors. Here immunoSEQ multiplex PCR was the method, and the copy in TCRdb shows in-frame clones only, minus some. The repertoire holds around 80,000 clones, around 81% seen once, with under 6% in the top ten. The sample consisted of PBMCs. Source of these receptors: a man aged 18 to 29 in good health and CMV-seropositive. CDR3s include the opening cysteine and the closing phenylalanine or tryptophan. D genes are given only for firm matches. Not all rows give a size; the values are once, few, many and, for expanded clones, a class.

TRBD1 | TRBJ1-3 | TRBV2 | . | TGTGCCAGCAGTTGGGACAGCGGAAACACCATATATTTT | CASSWDSGNTIYF
. | TRBJ2-7 | TRBV5-1 | few | TGCGCCAGCAGCTTGGGTGGGAGTACCTACGAGCAGTACTTC | CASSLGGSTYEQYF
. | TRBJ1-2 | TRBV5-1 | . | TGCGCCAGCAGCCCCGACAGCAACTATGGCTACACCTTC | CASSPDSNYGYTF
. | TRBJ1-5 | TRBV5-8 | . | TGTGCCAGCAGCTCGATAGGGGGTTTGCAAGCCCAGCATTTT | CASSSIGGLQAQHF
. | TRBJ1-2 | TRBV5-4 | . | TGTGCCAGTACGACAGGTCGGGGCTACACCTTC | CASTTGRGYTF
TRBD2 | TRBJ2-7 | TRBV11-3 | . | TGTGCCAGCAGCTTAGGCGGGAGCACTGACGAGCAGTACTTC | CASSLGGSTDEQYF
TRBD2 | TRBJ2-5 | TRBV4-1 | . | TGCGCCAGCAGCCAAGGGCGGGAGGGCCAAGAGACCCAGTACTTC | CASSQGREGQETQYF
. | TRBJ2-5 | TRBV4-2 | few | TGTGCCAGCAGCCAAGGGGGTTTAGGCGGGATTGGTGAGACCCAGTACTTC | CASSQGGLGGIGETQYF
. | TRBJ2-7 | TRBV6-6 | . | TGTGCCAGCAACCGCGGGGCCTACGAGCAGTACTTC | CASNRGAYEQYF
TRBD1 | TRBJ2-7 | TRBV5-1 | . | TGCGCCAGCAGCTACAGGGGGGCCTCCTACGAGCAGTACTTC | CASSYRGASYEQYF
. | TRBJ2-5 | TRBV7-2 | . | TGTGCCAGCAGCCCCCAGGCAGGGTGGGGAGAGACCCAGTACTTC | CASSPQAGWGETQYF
TRBD1 | TRBJ2-7 | TRBV5-1 | . | TGCGCCAGCAGCTTCGGGACAGGGAAGATAATGCAGCAGTACTTC | CASSFGTGKIMQQYF
. | TRBJ2-1 | TRBV14 | . | TGTGCCAGCAGCCAAGGAATAGCTGCTCGCTCCTACAATGAGCAGTTCTTC | CASSQGIAARSYNEQFF
. | TRBJ1-5 | TRBV9 | . | TGTGCCAGCAGCCCCGAGGCGGGATCGGGTCAGCCCCAGCATTTT | CASSPEAGSGQPQHF
. | TRBJ1-2 | TRBV7-9 | few | TGTGCCAGCACCACGGGAAACTATGGCTACACCTTC | CASTTGNYGYTF
. | TRBJ2-3 | TRBV10-2 | once | TGCGCCAGCAGTGAATTATCTGGGAGAGATACGCAGTATTTT | CASSELSGRDTQYF
TRBD2 | TRBJ2-5 | TRBV28 | once | TGTGCCAGCAGGGACCGAGCTAGCGGGAGGGCGGTGACCCAGTACTTC | CASRDRASGRAVTQYF